The source of this T cell receptor (beta chain) is a study of T cell responses to AZD1222 COVID-19 vaccine. Germline loops: CDR1 SGHTA, CDR2 FQGNSA. The CDR3 is made up of 15 amino acids. Trimming cost V 5 bases and J 9 bases; bases outside gene matches: 6. Only one count was recorded for this clone. The antigen is not known. Data came from immunoSEQ multiplex PCR; TCRdb stores just in-frame clones and leaves some out. The sample consists of tens of thousands of clones, under 90% of them appearing once. Study observations and caveats: With two AZD1222 doses given, Spike-specific TCR breadth and depth both rose. The span of vaccine-associated CD4 TCRs extended across spike, with dominance at 160-218 and 743-854.

The chain recombines TRBV7-2 with TRBJ2-1; TRBD2 matches 14 bases. The origin of this receptor is an adult in good health. The specimen was peripheral blood, collected on day 0 of AZD1222 vaccination. The CDR3 loop is CASSPTSGGAGEQFF. The CDR3 DNA sequence: TGTGCCAGCAGCCCGACTAGCGGGGGGGCCGGTGAGCAGTTCTTC.